This T cell receptor (beta chain) derives from a study of cytomegalovirus exposure and HLA in healthy donors. Whole-study results and caveats: Later work found most CMV-associated TCR beta chains apparently HLA-restricted. There were reportedly fewer N-insertions in an Asian-associated ancestry cluster than the approximately 640-donor mean, in a later analysis. In terms of immune exposure information, only CMV serostatus was available.

Use of 60 Vbeta and 13 Jbeta primers characterized the PCR. Produced via immunoSEQ multiplex PCR; TCRdb's table is partial and in-frame only. Of about 150,000 clones in the sample, over 60% are singletons; the top ten hold about 0.62%. Worth noting for this clone: Its antigen is as yet unknown.

CDR3 length: 16 residues. Germline trimming cut 1 base from V and 6 bases from J; bases unmatched to any gene: 6. The germline V gene has CDR1 SGHVS and CDR2 FQNEAQ. Source material: PBMCs. The J gene is TRBJ2-3, the V gene TRBV7-8; 11 nucleotides agree with TRBD2. The receptor was isolated from a male donor in good health and CMV-seronegative. CDR3 bases: TGTGCCAGCAGCTTAGTTCTAGCGGGGGGTTCGGATACGCAGTATTTT. This gives the protein CASSLVLAGGSDTQYF. Looking up the rest from reference TRBV7-8 and TRBJ2-3 gives the full variable domain: GAGVSQSPRYKVAKRGQDVALRCDPISGHVSLFWYQQALGQGPEFLTYFQNEAQLDKSGLPSDRFFAERPEGSVSTLKIQRTQQEDSAVYLCASSLVLAGGSDTQYFGPGTRLTVL.